The T cell receptor beta chain under discussion was sequenced for a study of control samples from healthy donors and cancer patients. The method was immunoSEQ multiplex PCR; TCRdb's version includes in-frame clones alone and lacks a portion of them. The sample contains 100,000 to 150,000 clones, 85% to 95% of which appear only once. Germline values: CDR1 KGHSH, CDR2 LQKENI. V shed 6 bases, J shed 5 bases, and the junction held 9 bases outside the gene matches. This CDR3 has 14 residues. Sequencing input: PBMCs. The receptor was isolated from a man older than 75 with head and neck cancer. This sequence joins TRBV18 and TRBJ2-7; 8 positions agree with TRBD2. The CDR3 nucleotides are TGTGCCAGCTCCCAACGGGGGGGCCGGGACGAGCAGTACTTC. Its translation is CASSQRGGRDEQYF.